The rows below give T cell receptor beta chains drawn from one sample of a study of T cell responses to AZD1222 COVID-19 vaccine. Using immunoSEQ multiplex PCR, the repertoire was profiled, and TCRdb retains in-frame clones only, with some absent. This sample has 150,000 or so clones, with roughly 94% found just once. The specimen was peripheral blood, collected on day 0 of AZD1222 vaccination. The receptors were sampled from an adult in good health. Each CDR3 is given with its conserved first and last residue. The order of the fields is V gene, CDR3 length, CDR3 protein.

>TRBV18|14
CASSLASSGNTIYF
>TRBV11-2|14
CASSLVGRDTEAFF
>TRBV4-1|16
CASSQNPAETHNEQFF
>TRBV6-5|13
CASSPFVRRELFF
>TRBV19|14
CASSSDAVYQPQHF
>TRBV7-6|15
CASSLEYGVNDEQYF
>TRBV19|15
CASSPSRGGGYGYTF
>TRBV19|13
CASTSTGDLAQHF
>TRBV7-8|14
CASSARANSYEQYF
>TRBV6-5|14
CASSYQATNEKLFF
>TRBV29-1|14
CSVEGGAGDQPQHF
>TRBV7-9|14
CASSPTRDGYGYTF
>TRBV6-1|16
CASSEELPPSYNEQFF
>TRBV14|14
CASSPRTGTDTQYF
>TRBV19|14
CASSPGRNNYGYTF
>TRBV5-4|14
CASSFRTANYGYTF
>TRBV6-2/TRBV6-3|15
CASSNLRRLQETQYF
>TRBV10-3|15
CAIRDTGGTPDEQYF
>TRBV28|16
CASSLALPGGLDEQFF
>TRBV5-1|17
CATAPRGHISGANVLTF
>TRBV15|14
CATSSQGNNEKLFF
>TRBV10-3|16
CAISEDYGTLPGELFF
>TRBV10-3|13
CAISVQTNTEAFF
>TRBV5-4|17
CASSFKRQAVANEKLFF
>TRBV11-2|15
CASSSLTGSTDTQYF
>TRBV4-3|15
CASSQGVPAPGELFF
>TRBV5-1|14
CASSLGPPTDTQYF
>TRBV7-8|15
CASSLGEGSVQPQHF
>TRBV6-4|13
CASRRYSSYEQYF
>TRBV2|15
CASRTRGGYGSPLHF
>TRBV29-1|15
CSVRTGAFTYNEQFF
>TRBV3-1/TRBV3-2|16
CASSQDSGGRKDEQYF
>TRBV28|15
CATETGGALDTEAFF
>TRBV19|16
CASSKTDRVGTGELFF
>TRBV7-2|13
CASSFQPNEKLFF
>TRBV25-1|13
CASSVERDTGYTF